The rows below give T cell receptor beta chains drawn from one sample of a study of blood T cell repertoires in COVID-19. Data came from immunoSEQ multiplex PCR; TCRdb stores just in-frame clones and leaves some out. Of approximately 200,000 clones in the sample, around 84% are singletons; the top ten hold 7.4%. Sequenced material: PBMCs or T cells enriched from blood (not recorded which). The receptors here all came from a woman in her 40s with acute COVID-19. Both conserved end residues are part of each CDR3. The order of the fields is V gene, clone size, J gene, D gene, CDR3 protein, CDR3 DNA. The D gene is left open where the match is weak. Clone size is stated in some rows and not others, as once, few, many or a class when expanded.

V: TRBV30; size: few; J: TRBJ2-2; D: TRBD2; CDR3: CAWSPPGLASFGELFF; DNA: TGTGCCTGGAGTCCTCCCGGACTAGCTTCATTCGGGGAGCTGTTTTTT
V: TRBV6-5; size: NA; J: TRBJ2-5; D: TRBD1; CDR3: CASSYSTGTETQYF; DNA: TGTGCCAGCAGTTACTCGACAGGGACGGAGACCCAGTACTTC
V: TRBV3-1/TRBV3-2; size: NA; J: TRBJ1-2; D: TRBD1; CDR3: CASSPGQVVRGYTF; DNA: TGTGCCAGCAGCCCGGGACAGGTGGTACGCGGCTACACCTTC
V: TRBV4-1; size: NA; J: TRBJ2-7; D: TRBD2; CDR3: CASSQITSGRAYEQYF; DNA: TGCGCCAGCAGCCAAATAACTAGCGGGAGGGCCTACGAGCAGTACTTC
V: TRBV30; size: NA; J: TRBJ2-2; D: NA; CDR3: CAWSPWNTGELFF; DNA: TGTGCCTGGAGTCCGTGGAACACCGGGGAGCTGTTTTTT
V: TRBV19; size: many; J: TRBJ2-3; D: NA; CDR3: CASSLRQGGWDTQYF; DNA: TGTGCCAGTAGTTTGAGGCAGGGCGGTTGGGATACGCAGTATTTT
V: TRBV12-3/TRBV12-4; size: NA; J: TRBJ1-5; D: TRBD1; CDR3: CASSTGGRPQHF; DNA: TGTGCCAGCAGTACAGGGGGTCGGCCCCAGCATTTT
V: TRBV30; size: NA; J: TRBJ2-1; D: NA; CDR3: CAWSAGIGDNEQFF; DNA: TGTGCCTGGAGTGCGGGAATCGGTGACAATGAGCAGTTCTTC
V: TRBV6-4; size: NA; J: TRBJ1-6; D: TRBD1; CDR3: CASSDSTGGSPLHF; DNA: TGTGCCAGCAGTGACTCGACAGGGGGTTCACCCCTCCACTTT
V: TRBV12-3/TRBV12-4; size: few; J: TRBJ1-6; D: NA; CDR3: CASSLAAQGTLHF; DNA: TGTGCCAGCAGTTTAGCGGCACAGGGAACCCTCCACTTT
V: TRBV6-1; size: NA; J: TRBJ1-5; D: NA; CDR3: CASSEGAISNQPQHF; DNA: TGTGCCAGCAGTGAAGGGGCAATTAGCAATCAGCCCCAGCATTTT
V: TRBV6-5; size: NA; J: TRBJ1-2; D: NA; CDR3: CASSYREGHGYTF; DNA: TGTGCCAGCAGTTACCGGGAAGGCCATGGCTACACCTTC
V: TRBV24-1; size: NA; J: TRBJ2-7; D: TRBD1; CDR3: CATSLGGPGEQYF; DNA: TGTGCCACCTCTCTAGGGGGCCCGGGGGAGCAGTACTTC
V: TRBV9; size: NA; J: TRBJ1-2; D: NA; CDR3: CASSVQGLAGYTF; DNA: TGTGCCAGCAGCGTGCAGGGGTTGGCTGGCTACACCTTC
V: TRBV28; size: once; J: TRBJ2-7; D: TRBD2; CDR3: CASSSSSGSAYEQYF; DNA: TGTGCCAGCAGTTCGTCTAGCGGATCCGCCTACGAGCAGTACTTC
V: TRBV21-1; size: NA; J: TRBJ2-4; D: NA; CDR3: CASSIHRDRLAKNIQYF; DNA: TGTGCCAGCAGCATACACCGGGACAGATTAGCCAAAAACATTCAGTACTTC
V: TRBV12-3/TRBV12-4; size: NA; J: TRBJ2-1; D: TRBD1; CDR3: CASSDPDRGGIF; DNA: TGTGCCAGCAGTGACCCGGACAGGGGGGGGATCTTC
V: TRBV9; size: NA; J: TRBJ2-5; D: TRBD2; CDR3: CASSVDPSGVKETQYF; DNA: TGTGCCAGCAGCGTAGATCCTAGCGGCGTAAAAGAGACCCAGTACTTC
V: TRBV14; size: NA; J: TRBJ2-2; D: TRBD1; CDR3: CASSPFQGAGELFF; DNA: TGTGCCAGCAGCCCATTTCAGGGGGCCGGGGAGCTGTTTTTT
V: TRBV28; size: once; J: TRBJ1-2; D: TRBD1; CDR3: CASSSLWARPGGKYGYTF; DNA: TGTGCCAGCAGTTCCCTCTGGGCACGTCCAGGGGGTAAGTATGGCTACACCTTC
V: TRBV5-6; size: few; J: TRBJ1-3; D: TRBD1; CDR3: CASSLIDRELSGNTIYF; DNA: TGTGCCAGCAGCTTGATCGACAGGGAACTCTCTGGAAACACCATATATTTT
V: TRBV9; size: NA; J: TRBJ1-1; D: TRBD1; CDR3: CASSQRGLHTEAFF; DNA: TGTGCCAGCAGCCAGAGGGGGCTACATACTGAAGCTTTCTTT
V: TRBV16; size: NA; J: TRBJ1-4; D: NA; CDR3: CASSQRRGLVEKLFF; DNA: TGTGCCAGCAGCCAACGTCGAGGGCTCGTTGAAAAACTGTTTTTT
V: TRBV9; size: NA; J: TRBJ1-4; D: NA; CDR3: CASSGGIRGEKLFF; DNA: TGTGCCAGCAGCGGTGGTATACGGGGTGAAAAACTGTTTTTT
V: TRBV28; size: NA; J: TRBJ2-2; D: NA; CDR3: CASSQGQLVHGELFF; DNA: TGTGCCAGCAGCCAGGGACAACTGGTTCACGGGGAGCTGTTTTTT
V: TRBV12-3/TRBV12-4; size: NA; J: TRBJ1-3; D: NA; CDR3: CASSQNRGSTIYF; DNA: TGTGCCAGCAGTCAGAATAGGGGAAGCACCATATATTTT
V: TRBV5-4; size: NA; J: TRBJ2-6; D: NA; CDR3: CASSRGTLGAGANVLTF; DNA: TGTGCCAGCAGCCGCGGGACCCTGGGCGCGGGGGCCAACGTCCTGACTTTC
V: TRBV7-8; size: NA; J: TRBJ1-4; D: TRBD1; CDR3: CASSFRQGNEKLFF; DNA: TGTGCCAGCAGCTTTAGACAGGGGAATGAAAAACTGTTTTTT
V: TRBV15; size: once; J: TRBJ1-2; D: NA; CDR3: CATSSGDIVYGYTF; DNA: TGTGCCACCAGCAGCGGGGACATCGTCTATGGCTACACCTTC
V: TRBV28; size: NA; J: TRBJ1-6; D: TRBD1; CDR3: CASSPPTGIESPLHF; DNA: TGTGCCAGCAGTCCACCGACAGGGATCGAATCACCCCTCCACTTT
V: TRBV19; size: NA; J: TRBJ1-2; D: TRBD1; CDR3: CASSSGTGSYGYTF; DNA: TGTGCCAGTAGTTCAGGGACAGGGTCCTATGGCTACACCTTC